Listed here is a single T cell receptor beta chain. Its antigen is unidentified. MiXCR was run by TCRdb on the reads, yielding one entry per CDR3 protein. The sample lists 170,000 or so distinct CDR3 sequences, 13% to 15% seen once, with 25% to 30% in the top ten. This sample stems from a study of T cell repertoires in cytomegalovirus infection. Across the study: CMV infection together with matching HLA type was indicated by public TCR beta signatures.

The study, taken as a whole, reports: In two of eight donors, the top clonotype was HLA-C-restricted CMV-specific. Carriers of CMV and the relevant HLA type were discriminated by public TCR beta frequency.

The sequenced sample consisted of PBMCs. This clonotype was sampled from a human donor in good health (CMV status not recorded). Some clones in this sample may be carry-over from other donors' samples.

The CDR3 nucleotides are TGCAGTGCTAGAGGCACCGGAACCCCCAGCTCCTACGAGCAGTACTTC. It specifies CSARGTGTPSSYEQYF. V gene TRBV20-1 combines with J gene TRBJ2-7; no clear D gene. The ends were cut back, 1 base at V and 0 bases at J, with 16 bases in the middle. Germline CDR1 reads DFQATT; CDR2 reads SNEGSKA (reference sequence). The CDR3 consists of 16 residues.